This T cell receptor (beta chain) was captured in a study of blood T cell repertoires in COVID-19. Whole-study context: Sample material is recorded as cDNA or gDNA derived from T cells, B-cell-depleted T cells, or PBMCs.

The CDR3 spans 15 residues. V lost 2 bases, J lost 3 bases, and 1 base stayed unmatched. Germline CDR1 and CDR2: MNHEY and SVGEGT. The authors' processing: It was from reference gene primer amplification that nucleated cell counts were estimated. Sequencing used immunoSEQ multiplex PCR; TCRdb keeps in-frame clones, though not all of them. The V and J calls and the clone size are those of that table, but D and trimming were determined from the DNA. Here the sample spans about 57,000 clones, 82% being singletons. This TCR was recovered from an older woman with acute or convalescent COVID-19. The specimen sequenced was peripheral blood. This sequence joins TRBV6-2 or TRBV6-3 and TRBJ2-5, with 12 positions matching TRBD2. CDR3 residues: CASSYRLAGEETQYF. CDR3 nucleotides: TGTGCCAGCAGTTACCGACTAGCGGGGGAAGAGACCCAGTACTTC.